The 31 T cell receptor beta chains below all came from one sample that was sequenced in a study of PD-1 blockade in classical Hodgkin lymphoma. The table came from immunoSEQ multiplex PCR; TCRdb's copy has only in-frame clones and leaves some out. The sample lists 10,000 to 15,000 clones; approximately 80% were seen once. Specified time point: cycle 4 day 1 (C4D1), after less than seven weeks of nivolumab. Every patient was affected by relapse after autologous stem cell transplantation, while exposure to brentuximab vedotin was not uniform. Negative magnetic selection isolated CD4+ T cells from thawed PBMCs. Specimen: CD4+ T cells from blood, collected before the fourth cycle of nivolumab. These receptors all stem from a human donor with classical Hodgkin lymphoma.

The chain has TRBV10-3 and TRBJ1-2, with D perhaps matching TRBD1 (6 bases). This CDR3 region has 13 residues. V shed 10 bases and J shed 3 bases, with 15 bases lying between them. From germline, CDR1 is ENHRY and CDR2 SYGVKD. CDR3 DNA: TGTGCCAGCGGGCAGGGGCCGCACTATGGCTACACCTTC. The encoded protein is CASGQGPHYGYTF.

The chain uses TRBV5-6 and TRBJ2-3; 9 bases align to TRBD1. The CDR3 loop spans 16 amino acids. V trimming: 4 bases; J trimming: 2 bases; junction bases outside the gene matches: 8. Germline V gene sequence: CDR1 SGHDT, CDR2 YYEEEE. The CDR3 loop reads CASSVLGQGSTDTQYF. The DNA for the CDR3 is TGTGCCAGCAGCGTCTTAGGACAGGGGTCCACAGATACGCAGTATTTT.

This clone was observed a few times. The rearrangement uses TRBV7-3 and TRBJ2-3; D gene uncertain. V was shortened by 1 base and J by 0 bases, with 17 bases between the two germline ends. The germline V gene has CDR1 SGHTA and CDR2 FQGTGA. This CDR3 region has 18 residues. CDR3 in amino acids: CASSLNGRAATSTDTQYF. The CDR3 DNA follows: TGTGCCAGCAGCTTAAATGGTCGGGCGGCTACTAGCACAGATACGCAGTATTTT.

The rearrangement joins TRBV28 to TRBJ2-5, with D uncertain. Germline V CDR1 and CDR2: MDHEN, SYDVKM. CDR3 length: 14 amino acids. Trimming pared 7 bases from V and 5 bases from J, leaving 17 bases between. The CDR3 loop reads CASTTPAVGETQYF. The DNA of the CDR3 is TGTGCCAGCACCACCCCCGCGGTCGGTGAGACCCAGTACTTC.

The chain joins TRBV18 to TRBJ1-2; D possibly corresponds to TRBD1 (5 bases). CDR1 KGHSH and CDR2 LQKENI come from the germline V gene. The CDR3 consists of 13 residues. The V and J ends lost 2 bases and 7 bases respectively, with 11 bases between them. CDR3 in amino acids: CASSPLGGAGYTF. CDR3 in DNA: TGTGCCAGCTCACCATTGGGCGGGGCTGGCTACACCTTC.

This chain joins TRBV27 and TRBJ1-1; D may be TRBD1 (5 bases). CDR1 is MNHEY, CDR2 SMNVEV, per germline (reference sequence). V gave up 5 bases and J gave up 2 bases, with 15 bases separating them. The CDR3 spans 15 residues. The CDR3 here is CASSPPPRVNTEAFF. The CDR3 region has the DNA TGTGCCAGCAGTCCTCCCCCCAGGGTAAACACTGAAGCTTTCTTT.

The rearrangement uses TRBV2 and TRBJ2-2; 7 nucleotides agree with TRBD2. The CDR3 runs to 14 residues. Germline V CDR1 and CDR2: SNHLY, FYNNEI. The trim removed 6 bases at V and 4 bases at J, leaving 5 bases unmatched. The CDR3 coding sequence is TGTGCCAGCAGCCCACTAGCGTTCACCGGGGAGCTGTTTTTT. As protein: CASSPLAFTGELFF.

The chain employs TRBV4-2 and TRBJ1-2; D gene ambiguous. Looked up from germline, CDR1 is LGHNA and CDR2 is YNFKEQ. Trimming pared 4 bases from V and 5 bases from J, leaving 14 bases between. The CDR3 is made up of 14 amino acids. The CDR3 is CASSPTGSLYGYTF. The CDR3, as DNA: TGTGCCAGCAGCCCAACGGGGTCACTTTATGGCTACACCTTC.

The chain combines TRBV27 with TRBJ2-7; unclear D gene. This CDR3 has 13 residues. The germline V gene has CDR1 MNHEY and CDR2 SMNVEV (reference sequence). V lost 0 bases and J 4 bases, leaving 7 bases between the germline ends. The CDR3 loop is CASSLSLGYEQYF. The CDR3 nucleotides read TGTGCCAGCAGTTTATCGCTAGGGTACGAGCAGTACTTC.

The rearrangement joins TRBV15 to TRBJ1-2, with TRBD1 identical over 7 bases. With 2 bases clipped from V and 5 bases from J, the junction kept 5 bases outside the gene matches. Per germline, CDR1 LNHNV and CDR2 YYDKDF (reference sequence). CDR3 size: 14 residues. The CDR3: CATSRFVQGYGYTF. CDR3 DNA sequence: TGTGCCACCAGCAGATTTGTACAGGGGTATGGCTACACCTTC.

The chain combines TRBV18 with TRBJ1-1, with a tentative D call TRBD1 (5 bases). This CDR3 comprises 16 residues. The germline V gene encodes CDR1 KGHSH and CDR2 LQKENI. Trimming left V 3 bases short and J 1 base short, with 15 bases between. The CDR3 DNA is TGTGCCAGCTCACCTGGCCAGGGCATGACGAACACTGAAGCTTTCTTT. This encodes CASSPGQGMTNTEAFF.

CDR3 loop: CASGLVREQYF. In DNA, the CDR3 is TGTGCTAGTGGTTTGGTACGCGAGCAGTACTTC. V usage is TRBV12-5 and J usage is TRBJ2-7; D is undetermined. The CDR3 consists of 11 residues. The germline V gene encodes CDR1 LGHNT and CDR2 FRNRAP. Trimming removed 0 bases at V and 6 bases at J, with 3 bases between.

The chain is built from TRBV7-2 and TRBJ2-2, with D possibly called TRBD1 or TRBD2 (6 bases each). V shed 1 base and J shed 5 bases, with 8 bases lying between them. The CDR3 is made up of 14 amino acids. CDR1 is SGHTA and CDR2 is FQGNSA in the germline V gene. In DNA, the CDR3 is TGTGCCAGCAGCTTAGGGAGGGGGACCGGGGAGCTGTTTTTT. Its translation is CASSLGRGTGELFF.

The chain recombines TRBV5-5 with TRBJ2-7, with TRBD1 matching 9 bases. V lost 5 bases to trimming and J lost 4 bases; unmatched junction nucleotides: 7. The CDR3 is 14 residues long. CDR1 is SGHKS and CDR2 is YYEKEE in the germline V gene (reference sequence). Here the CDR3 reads CASRRPGQGYEQYF. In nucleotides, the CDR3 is TGTGCCAGCAGGAGACCGGGACAGGGTTACGAGCAGTACTTC. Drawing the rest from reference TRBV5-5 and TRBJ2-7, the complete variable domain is DAGVTQSPTHLIKTRGQQVTLRCSPISGHKSVSWYQQVLGQGPQFIFQYYEKEERGRGNFPDRFSARQFPNYSSELNVNALLLGDSALYLCASRRPGQGYEQYFGPGTRLTVT.

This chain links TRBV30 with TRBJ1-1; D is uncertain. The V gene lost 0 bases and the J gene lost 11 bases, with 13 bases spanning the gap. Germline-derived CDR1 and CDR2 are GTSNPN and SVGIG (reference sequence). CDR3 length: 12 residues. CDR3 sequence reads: CAWSVHVSEAFF. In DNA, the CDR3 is TGTGCCTGGAGTGTACACGTATCGGAGGCTTTCTTT. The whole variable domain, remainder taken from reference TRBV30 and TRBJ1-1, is SQTIHQWPATLVQPVGSPLSLECTVEGTSNPNLYWYRQAAGRGLQLLFYSVGIGQISSEVPQNLSASRPQDRQFILSSKKLLLSDSGFYLCAWSVHVSEAFFGQGTRLTVV.

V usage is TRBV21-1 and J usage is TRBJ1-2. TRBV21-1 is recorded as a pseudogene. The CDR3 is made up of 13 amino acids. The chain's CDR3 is CASSMGRWYGYTF. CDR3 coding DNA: TGTGCCAGCAGCATGGGACGTTGGTATGGCTACACCTTC.

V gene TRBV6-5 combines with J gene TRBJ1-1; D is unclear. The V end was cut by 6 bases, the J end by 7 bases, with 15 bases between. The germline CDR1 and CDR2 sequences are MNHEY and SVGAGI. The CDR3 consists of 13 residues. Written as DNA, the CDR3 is TGTGCCAGCAGCCCCTCTTTCGGTAGTGAAGCTTTCTTT. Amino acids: CASSPSFGSEAFF.

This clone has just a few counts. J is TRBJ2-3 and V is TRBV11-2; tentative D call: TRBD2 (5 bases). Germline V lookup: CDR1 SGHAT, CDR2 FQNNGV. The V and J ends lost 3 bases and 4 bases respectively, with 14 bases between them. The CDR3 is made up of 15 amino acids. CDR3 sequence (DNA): TGTGCCAGCAGCTTTCTCACTAGTCAGGCAGATACGCAGTATTTT. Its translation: CASSFLTSQADTQYF.

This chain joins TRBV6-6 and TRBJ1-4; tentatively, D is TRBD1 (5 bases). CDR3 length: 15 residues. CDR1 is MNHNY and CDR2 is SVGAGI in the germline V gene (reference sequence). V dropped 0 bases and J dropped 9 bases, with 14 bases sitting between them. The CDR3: CASSYSRGNLQKLFF. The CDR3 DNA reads TGTGCCAGCAGTTACTCTCGGGGGAACCTACAAAAACTGTTTTTT.

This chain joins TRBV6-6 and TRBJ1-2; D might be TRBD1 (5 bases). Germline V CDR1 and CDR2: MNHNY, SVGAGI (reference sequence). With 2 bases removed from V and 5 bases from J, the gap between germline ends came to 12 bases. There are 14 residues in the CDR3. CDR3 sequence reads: CASSYKQVLYGYTF. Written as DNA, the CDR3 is TGTGCCAGCAGTTACAAACAGGTCCTTTATGGCTACACCTTC.

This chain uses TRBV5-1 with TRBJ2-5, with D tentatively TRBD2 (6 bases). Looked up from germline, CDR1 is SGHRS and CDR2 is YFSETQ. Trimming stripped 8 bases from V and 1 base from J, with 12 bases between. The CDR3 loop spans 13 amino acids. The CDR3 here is CASRRGFQETQYF. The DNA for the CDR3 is TGCGCCAGTCGGAGGGGTTTCCAAGAGACCCAGTACTTC.

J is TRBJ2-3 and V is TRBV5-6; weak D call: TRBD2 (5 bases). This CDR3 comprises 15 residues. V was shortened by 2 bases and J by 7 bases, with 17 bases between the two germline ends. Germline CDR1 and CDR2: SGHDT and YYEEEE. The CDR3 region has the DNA TGTGCCAGCAGCTTTATGGAGCGGTACCGATATACGCAGTATTTT. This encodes CASSFMERYRYTQYF. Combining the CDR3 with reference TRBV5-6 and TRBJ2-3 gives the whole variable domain DAGVTQSPTHLIKTRGQQVTLRCSPKSGHDTVSWYQQALGQGPQFIFQYYEEEERQRGNFPDRFSGHQFPNYSSELNVNALLLGDSALYLCASSFMERYRYTQYFGPGTRLTVL.

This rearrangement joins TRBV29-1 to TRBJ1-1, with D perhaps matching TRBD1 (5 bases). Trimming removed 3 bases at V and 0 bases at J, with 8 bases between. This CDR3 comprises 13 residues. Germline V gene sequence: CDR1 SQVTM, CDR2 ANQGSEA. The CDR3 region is CSVDDRVNTEAFF. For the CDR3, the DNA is TGCAGCGTTGACGACAGAGTGAACACTGAAGCTTTCTTT.

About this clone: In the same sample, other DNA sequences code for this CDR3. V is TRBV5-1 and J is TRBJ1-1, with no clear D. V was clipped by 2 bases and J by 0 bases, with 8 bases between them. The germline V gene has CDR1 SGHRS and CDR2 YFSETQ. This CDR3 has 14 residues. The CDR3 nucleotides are TGCGCCAGCAGCTTCGACCCGGTGAACACTGAAGCTTTCTTT. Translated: CASSFDPVNTEAFF.

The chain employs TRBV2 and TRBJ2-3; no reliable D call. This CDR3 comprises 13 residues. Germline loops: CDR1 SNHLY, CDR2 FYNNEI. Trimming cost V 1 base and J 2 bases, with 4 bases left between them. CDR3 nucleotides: TGTGCCAGCAGTGAAGAGATCACAGATACGCAGTATTTT. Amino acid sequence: CASSEEITDTQYF.

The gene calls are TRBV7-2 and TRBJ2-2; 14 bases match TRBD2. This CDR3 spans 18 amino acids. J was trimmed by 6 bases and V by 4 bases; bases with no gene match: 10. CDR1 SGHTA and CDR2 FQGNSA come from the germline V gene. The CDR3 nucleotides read TGTGCCAGCAGCTCGTCCCCATCGGGACTAGCGGGGGCCGGGGAGCTGTTTTTT. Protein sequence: CASSSSPSGLAGAGELFF.

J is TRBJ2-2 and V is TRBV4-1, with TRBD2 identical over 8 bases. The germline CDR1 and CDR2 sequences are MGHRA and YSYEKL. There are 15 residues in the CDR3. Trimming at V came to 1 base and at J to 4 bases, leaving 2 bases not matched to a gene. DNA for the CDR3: TGCGCCAGCAGCCAAGTCGGGAGGGTCACCGGGGAGCTGTTTTTT. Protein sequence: CASSQVGRVTGELFF.

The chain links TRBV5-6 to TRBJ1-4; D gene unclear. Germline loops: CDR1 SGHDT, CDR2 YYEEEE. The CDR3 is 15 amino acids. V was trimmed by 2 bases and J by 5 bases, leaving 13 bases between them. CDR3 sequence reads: CASSFGRVPNEKLFF. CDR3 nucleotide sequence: TGTGCCAGCAGCTTCGGGAGGGTCCCGAATGAAAAACTGTTTTTT.

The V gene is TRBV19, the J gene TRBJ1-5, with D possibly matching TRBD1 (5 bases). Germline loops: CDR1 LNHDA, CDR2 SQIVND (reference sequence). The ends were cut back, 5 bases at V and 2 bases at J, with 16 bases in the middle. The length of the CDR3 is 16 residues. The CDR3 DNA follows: TGTGCCAGTAGTCCCTTAGGGCAAGGGGGCAATCAGCCCCAGCATTTT. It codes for CASSPLGQGGNQPQHF.

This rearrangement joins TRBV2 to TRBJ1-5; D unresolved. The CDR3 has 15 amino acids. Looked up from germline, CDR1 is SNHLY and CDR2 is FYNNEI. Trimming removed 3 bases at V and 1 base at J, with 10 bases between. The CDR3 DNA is TGTGCCAGCAGTGACGCGACACCAAGCAATCAGCCCCAGCATTTT. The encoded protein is CASSDATPSNQPQHF.

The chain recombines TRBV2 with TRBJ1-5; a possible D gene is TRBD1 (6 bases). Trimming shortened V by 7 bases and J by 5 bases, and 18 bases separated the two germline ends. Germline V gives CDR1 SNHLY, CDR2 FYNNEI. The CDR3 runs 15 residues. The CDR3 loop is CASKNLTGLDQPQHF. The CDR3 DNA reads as TGTGCCAGCAAAAACTTAACAGGGCTGGATCAGCCCCAGCATTTT.